This T cell receptor beta chain was identified in a study of cytomegalovirus exposure and HLA in healthy donors. Healthy people donating bone marrow made up the donors. The PCR had 60 Vbeta and 13 Jbeta primers. Profiling relied on immunoSEQ multiplex PCR, and the TCRdb table lists in-frame clones only, not all of them. Of roughly 110,000 clones listed, under 70% are singletons. This TCR was recovered from a man aged 25 to 40 in good health and CMV-seropositive. The sample comprised PBMCs.

CDR3 coding DNA: TGCGCCAGCAGTGAGTCGACTCCACGAGGGACCCAGTACTTC. It codes for CASSESTPRGTQYF. V is TRBV10-2 and J is TRBJ2-5; no clear D. Germline CDR1 reads WSHSY; CDR2 reads SAAADI. The length of the CDR3 is 14 residues. The V end was cut by 0 bases, the J end by 7 bases, with 12 bases between.